The rows below give T cell receptor beta chains drawn from one sample of a study of beta chain features in type 1 diabetes. Repertoires were generated with immunoSEQ multiplex PCR, while TCRdb's copy carries only in-frame clones and drops some. The table shows hundreds of thousands of clones, with over 10% occurring only once. The sample consisted of naive CD4+ T cells from blood. The origin of the receptors is a man between 18 and 29 years old with type 1 diabetes. CDR3s include the opening cysteine and the closing phenylalanine or tryptophan.

V gene	J gene	CDR3 protein
TRBV30	TRBJ1-1	CAWSRERNTEAFF
TRBV10-3	TRBJ1-1	CAIRSGQPEAFF
TRBV7-9	TRBJ1-1	CASSLARAMNTEAFF
TRBV28	TRBJ1-4	CASSSTGGSNEKLFF
TRBV5-4	TRBJ2-6	CASSSPETGLAGANVLTF
TRBV4-1	TRBJ1-2	CASSQRGVQGYTF
TRBV11-2	TRBJ2-3	CASSRGQPDTQYF
TRBV14	TRBJ1-1	CATGTGDLTEAFF
TRBV4-1	TRBJ1-4	CASSQGDRFSTNEKLFF
TRBV28	TRBJ2-7	CASSPTRPTGRPYEQYF
TRBV18	TRBJ2-7	CASSPPGGSAGEQYF
TRBV29-1	TRBJ1-2	CSVAGAYGYTF
TRBV4-1	TRBJ1-2	CASSQDRAGSGYTF
TRBV7-2	TRBJ2-3	CASSSGQLSTDTQYF
TRBV5-1	TRBJ2-5	CASRSREYQETQYF
TRBV27	TRBJ2-6	CASSSPGLPSAGANVLTF
TRBV7-8	TRBJ2-7	CASSPPDGYEQYF
TRBV28	TRBJ2-7	CASTNEGGGRYEQYF
TRBV29-1	TRBJ2-6	CSVGAGANVLTF
TRBV5-1	TRBJ1-1	CASSLPGAEAFF
TRBV19	TRBJ1-2	CASSIRENYGYTF
TRBV6-5	TRBJ2-7	CASSYHGQGAIYEQYF
TRBV6-4	TRBJ2-1	CASSSTGNNEQFF
TRBV15	TRBJ2-5	CATSVRDSQETQYF
TRBV7-8	TRBJ2-1	CASSLGNEQFF
TRBV9	TRBJ1-2	CASSVSTGDHGYTF
TRBV28	TRBJ1-2	CASTGGISGYTF
TRBV2	TRBJ2-3	CASILDRTQATQYF
TRBV6-1	TRBJ1-1	CASSDGTDTEAFF
TRBV29-1	TRBJ2-3	CSVEVSTSGATGTQYF
TRBV19	TRBJ2-5	CASAQGALETQYF
TRBV6-5	TRBJ1-2	CASRDTGGGRGYTF
TRBV5-4	TRBJ1-2	CASSFSLGARDGYTF
TRBV28	TRBJ2-1	CASSRDNEQFF
TRBV7-9	TRBJ1-5	CASSSGRDYRNQPQHF
TRBV30	TRBJ1-1	CAWSADYTEAFF
TRBV6-1	TRBJ1-1	CASSDLGVENTEAFF
TRBV5-4	TRBJ2-7	CASSLQVSYEQYF
TRBV23-1	TRBJ1-6	CASSQGPDGSPLHF
TRBV29-1	TRBJ1-1	CSSYRDTEAFF
TRBV5-1	TRBJ2-2	CASSPTGPANTGELFF
TRBV5-6	TRBJ2-7	CASSFSTYEQYF
TRBV7-2	TRBJ1-6	CASSPGNSPLHF
TRBV2	TRBJ2-7	CASKGPDYEQYF
TRBV30	TRBJ1-1	CAWSADRKVTTEAFF
TRBV9	TRBJ2-3	CASSPPGAGNTDTQYF
TRBV13	TRBJ1-1	CASSFYGTSGDTEAFF
TRBV7-6	TRBJ2-3	CASSLGGRGTDTQYF
TRBV7-9	TRBJ1-5	CASSSGQGADNQPQHF
TRBV6-6	TRBJ1-2	CASSLDREYGYTF
TRBV19	TRBJ1-1	CASSFLGQGDTEAFF
TRBV9	TRBJ1-6	CASSVAGKFDSPLHF
TRBV18	TRBJ1-2	CASSRDREGGYTF
TRBV14	TRBJ2-5	CASSWVGETQYF